The 30 T cell receptor beta chains presented below share a single source sample, sequenced in a study of cytomegalovirus exposure and HLA in healthy donors. Amplification used 60 Vbeta primers and 13 Jbeta primers. Clones were sequenced by immunoSEQ multiplex PCR, and TCRdb holds only the in-frame ones, with some missing. The data contain under 200,000 clones, roughly four fifths of them singletons. Sequenced input: PBMCs. The source of these receptors is a woman aged 18-29 years in good health and CMV-seronegative.

This clone was seen a few times. This chain's CDR3 is CSMIREMNTEAFF. The CDR3 nucleotides are TGCAGCATGATCCGGGAGATGAACACTGAAGCTTTCTTT. This chain connects TRBV29-1 to TRBJ1-1; D gene unclear. V was trimmed by 8 bases and J by 0 bases, leaving 13 bases between them. CDR1 is SQVTM, CDR2 ANQGSEA, per germline. The length of the CDR3 is 13 residues.

This chain links TRBV5-4 with TRBJ2-3; 9 bases are shared with TRBD1. CDR1 and CDR2 (germline): SGHNT, YYREEE (reference sequence). Trimming cost V 1 base and J 6 bases; bases outside gene matches: 6. The CDR3 length is 15 residues. CDR3 coding DNA: TGTGCCAGCAGCTTGCCGGGACAGGGTCGGGATACGCAGTATTTT. It specifies CASSLPGQGRDTQYF.

Only a few counts were recorded for this clone. This chain links TRBV10-3 with TRBJ2-1; 7 bases map to TRBD2. CDR3 length: 14 residues. V shed 10 bases, J shed 5 bases, and the junction held 11 bases outside the gene matches. In germline, CDR1 is ENHRY, CDR2 SYGVKD. CDR3 protein: CATSLAGDNNEQFF. The CDR3 coding sequence is TGTGCCACCTCGCTTGCGGGAGACAACAATGAGCAGTTCTTC.

The J gene is TRBJ2-5, the V gene TRBV27, with D possibly matching TRBD1 (6 bases). The CDR3 length is 15 residues. Trimming stripped 0 bases from V and 5 bases from J, with 13 bases between. Germline CDR1 reads MNHEY; CDR2 reads SMNVEV (reference sequence). The DNA for the CDR3 is TGTGCCAGCAGTTTATCGATGATGGGGGCGGAGACCCAGTACTTC. This translates into CASSLSMMGAETQYF.

The gene calls are TRBV29-1 and TRBJ2-2, with D perhaps matching TRBD2 (6 bases). The CDR3 is made up of 14 amino acids. V lost 6 bases and J 0 bases, leaving 11 bases between the germline ends. CDR1 SQVTM and CDR2 ANQGSEA come from the germline V gene. CDR3 coding DNA: TGCAGCGTAGGGACTCACGCGAACACCGGGGAGCTGTTTTTT. Its translation: CSVGTHANTGELFF.

The CDR3, as DNA: TGTGCCAGCAGTCCCCAACAGGGGACCACTACCGAGCAGTACTTC. It codes for CASSPQQGTTTEQYF. The chain combines TRBV28 with TRBJ2-7; 7 positions agree with TRBD1. CDR1 and CDR2 (germline): MDHEN, SYDVKM. The CDR3 covers 15 residues. V lost 5 bases and J lost 6; bases outside the gene matches: 13.

V usage is TRBV6-5 and J usage is TRBJ1-1, with D possibly matching TRBD1 (6 bases). Germline V gives CDR1 MNHEY, CDR2 SVGAGI. The CDR3 has 16 residues. The V end lost 0 bases, the J end lost 0 bases, and 11 bases lay between the germline ends. CDR3 residues: CASSYSRGGMNTEAFF. The CDR3, as DNA: TGTGCCAGCAGTTACTCGAGAGGGGGAATGAACACTGAAGCTTTCTTT.

This clone has only a few counts. CDR3 amino acids: CASSTGIHEQYF. CDR3 nucleotides: TGTGCCAGCAGTACAGGGATCCACGAGCAGTACTTC. The chain joins TRBV5-5 to TRBJ2-7, with D perhaps TRBD1 (6 bases). Germline CDR1 reads SGHKS; CDR2 reads YYEKEE (reference sequence). The V and J ends lost 5 bases and 5 bases respectively, with 11 bases between them. The CDR3 has 12 amino acids.

This rearrangement joins TRBV5-4 to TRBJ1-3; D is unclear. This CDR3 region has 14 residues. Trimming pared 1 base from V and 0 bases from J, leaving 5 bases between. CDR1 is SGHNT, CDR2 YYREEE, per germline (reference sequence). The CDR3 protein is CASSLTYSGNTIYF. CDR3 DNA sequence: TGTGCCAGCAGCTTGACATACTCTGGAAACACCATATATTTT.

The V and J genes are TRBV7-6 and TRBJ1-3; D gene uncertain. V lost 1 base to trimming and J lost 4 bases, with 11 bases between them. Germline V gene sequence: CDR1 SGHVS, CDR2 FNYEAQ. There are 15 residues in the CDR3. CDR3 sequence reads: CASSLVAERGNTIYF. CDR3 nucleotide sequence: TGTGCCAGCAGCTTAGTGGCAGAGCGAGGAAACACCATATATTTT. The variable domain in full, with the rest retrieved from reference TRBV7-6 and TRBJ1-3, is GAGVSQSPRYKVTKRGQDVALRCDPISGHVSLYWYRQALGQGPEFLTYFNYEAQQDKSGLPNDRFSAERPEGSISTLTIQRTEQRDSAMYRCASSLVAERGNTIYFGEGSWLTVV.

The rearrangement uses TRBV5-4 and TRBJ1-1, with 8 bases identical to TRBD1. Trimming took 4 bases from V and 3 from J; bases not matched to a gene: 14. Germline CDR1 SGHNT, CDR2 YYREEE (reference sequence). This CDR3 has 17 amino acids. The DNA for the CDR3 is TGTGCCAGCAGCCCTGACAGGGGATTCTCCGACGACACTGAAGCTTTCTTT. It codes for CASSPDRGFSDDTEAFF. The complete variable domain, with remaining parts taken from reference TRBV5-4 and TRBJ1-1, reads ETGVTQSPTHLIKTRGQQVTLRCSSQSGHNTVSWYQQALGQGPQFIFQYYREEENGRGNFPPRFSGLQFPNYSSELNVNALELDDSALYLCASSPDRGFSDDTEAFFGQGTRLTVV.

The rearrangement uses TRBV11-2 and TRBJ1-4; 9 bases line up with TRBD1. V shed 5 bases and J 8 bases; nucleotides not matched to a gene: 9. Germline V gene data show CDR1 as SGHAT and CDR2 as FQNNGV. The CDR3 covers 15 residues. Here the CDR3 DNA reads TGTGCCAGCAGCGGATCCGGGACAGGGTTCGAAAAACTGTTTTTT. This gives the protein CASSGSGTGFEKLFF.

This clone has more than one count but fewer than ten. CDR3 protein: CASSQVGVDYEQYF. The CDR3 DNA follows: TGTGCCAGCAGCCAAGTAGGGGTCGACTACGAGCAGTACTTC. The chain has TRBV4-2 and TRBJ2-7; tentative D call: TRBD1 (5 bases). Germline V gene data show CDR1 as LGHNA and CDR2 as YNFKEQ. Trimming stripped 1 base from V and 3 bases from J, with 10 bases between. CDR3 size: 14 residues.

The chain joins TRBV9 to TRBJ2-3, with 7 bases that match TRBD1. The CDR3 is made up of 17 amino acids. Germline CDR1 is SGDLS and CDR2 is YYNGEE. The junction had 13 bases not matched to a gene; V was cut back by 4 bases and J by 2 bases. CDR3 in amino acids: CASSLRKGGATTDTQYF. The CDR3 coding sequence is TGTGCCAGCAGCCTCCGGAAAGGGGGCGCGACCACAGATACGCAGTATTTT.

V usage is TRBV2 and J usage is TRBJ1-2; no firm D call. V was trimmed by 6 bases and J by 1 base, leaving 9 bases between them. Germline V gives CDR1 SNHLY, CDR2 FYNNEI. There are 13 residues in the CDR3. The CDR3 bases are TGTGCCAGCAGGCTTACAGTTAACTATGGCTACACCTTC. It specifies CASRLTVNYGYTF.

The chain is built from TRBV29-1 and TRBJ2-1; 11 bases match TRBD2. V was pared by 3 bases and J by 5 bases, with 6 bases of the junction left unmatched. Germline-derived CDR1 and CDR2 are SQVTM and ANQGSEA. The CDR3 has 15 residues. The CDR3 bases are TGCAGCGTTGACCCACTAGCGGGAGTGGACAATGAGCAGTTCTTC. Protein product: CSVDPLAGVDNEQFF.

The rearrangement links TRBV7-8 to TRBJ1-5; 8 bases are a match to TRBD1. Germline-derived CDR1 and CDR2 are SGHVS and FQNEAQ. Trimming at V came to 6 bases and at J to 7 bases, leaving 8 bases not matched to a gene. The CDR3 loop spans 14 amino acids. The CDR3 region is CASRTDRVKQPQHF. CDR3 DNA sequence: TGTGCCAGCAGAACGGACAGGGTAAAGCAGCCCCAGCATTTT.

The genes are TRBV5-4 and TRBJ1-2; D is ambiguous. The CDR3 spans 14 residues. Germline values: CDR1 SGHNT, CDR2 YYREEE (reference sequence). V was pared by 3 bases and J by 7 bases, with 16 bases between. The CDR3 region has the DNA TGTGCCAGCAGCTCCGTCGGCCGGCGGGCTGGCTACACCTTC. Its protein product is CASSSVGRRAGYTF.

The sample holds one count of this clone. The CDR3 spells CASQFGGDNQPQHF. The CDR3 DNA is TGTGCCAGCCAATTCGGGGGAGACAATCAGCCCCAGCATTTT. The chain links TRBV6-5 to TRBJ1-5; D may be TRBD1 (5 bases). The germline CDR1 and CDR2 sequences are MNHEY and SVGAGI. There are 14 residues in the CDR3. V was trimmed by 8 bases and J by 3 bases, leaving 14 bases between them.

The rearrangement links TRBV6-5 to TRBJ1-6; TRBD1 might be the D (6 bases). Germline CDR1 and CDR2: MNHEY and SVGAGI. The CDR3 totals 15 residues. V was trimmed by 2 bases and J by 9 bases, leaving 14 bases between them. CDR3 residues: CASSYLSGEGSPLHF. In DNA, the CDR3 is TGTGCCAGCAGTTACCTTTCAGGGGAGGGTTCACCCCTCCACTTT.

The V call is TRBV6-5, the J call TRBJ2-1; 9 bases agree with TRBD1. J gave up 6 bases and V 6 bases, and 6 bases lay outside the gene matches. CDR1 MNHEY and CDR2 SVGAGI come from the germline V gene. This CDR3 comprises 14 residues. Here the CDR3 DNA reads TGTGCCAGCAGCCGGGACAGGGATGGCAATGAGCAGTTCTTC. Translation gives CASSRDRDGNEQFF.

This clone was picked up a small number of times. Other DNA sequences within the sample encode an identical CDR3. V and J are TRBV7-6 and TRBJ1-4, with 11 nucleotides matching TRBD1. The V gene end was trimmed by 4 bases and the J gene end by 7 bases; junction bases not matched to a gene: 5. CDR3 size: 15 residues. Looked up from germline, CDR1 is SGHVS and CDR2 is FNYEAQ. For the CDR3, the DNA is TGTGCCAGCAGCTCCGGACAGGGGGCATTTGAAAAACTGTTTTTT. As protein: CASSSGQGAFEKLFF.

Turning to this clone: Other nucleotide sequences from this sample produce the same CDR3. The chain carries TRBV7-2 and TRBJ1-5; no clear D gene. The V gene lost 6 bases and the J gene lost 2 bases, with 8 bases spanning the gap. Germline CDR1 and CDR2: SGHTA and FQGNSA. The CDR3 runs to 13 residues. DNA for the CDR3: TGTGCCAGCAGTGTGAGGGGCAATCAGCCCCAGCATTTT. The encoded protein is CASSVRGNQPQHF. Using reference TRBV7-2 and TRBJ1-5 for the parts outside the CDR3, the full variable domain is GAGVSQSPSNKVTEKGKDVELRCDPISGHTALYWYRQSLGQGLEFLIYFQGNSAPDKSGLPSDRFSAERTGGSVSTLTIQRTQQEDSAVYLCASSVRGNQPQHFGDGTRLSIL.

This sequence joins TRBV5-1 and TRBJ1-1; 8 bases align to TRBD1. J was trimmed by 3 bases and V by 0 bases; bases with no gene match: 7. The CDR3 runs 16 residues. Germline V lookup: CDR1 SGHRS, CDR2 YFSETQ. CDR3 loop: CASSLATQGVDTEAFF. The CDR3 DNA reads as TGCGCCAGCAGCTTGGCCACACAGGGGGTGGACACTGAAGCTTTCTTT.

V usage is TRBV2 and J usage is TRBJ1-5; tentative D call: TRBD1 (6 bases). CDR3 length equals 13 residues. Germline V gene sequence: CDR1 SNHLY, CDR2 FYNNEI. V was trimmed by 6 bases and J by 6 bases, leaving 12 bases between them. CDR3 residues: CASRDQGSQPQHF. In DNA, the CDR3 is TGTGCCAGCAGAGATCAGGGGAGTCAGCCCCAGCATTTT. The entire variable domain, with the rest obtained from reference TRBV2 and TRBJ1-5, is as follows: EPEVTQTPSHQVTQMGQEVILRCVPISNHLYFYWYRQILGQKVEFLVSFYNNEISEKSEIFDDQFSVERPDGSNFTLKIRSTKLEDSAMYFCASRDQGSQPQHFGDGTRLSIL.

V gene TRBV25-1 combines with J gene TRBJ1-1; D ambiguous. This CDR3 region has 14 residues. V gave up 3 bases and J gave up 1 base, with 9 bases separating them. Germline values: CDR1 MGHDK, CDR2 SYGVNS. CDR3 bases: TGTGCCAGCAGTGATTCAACGGGGAACACTGAAGCTTTCTTT. It specifies CASSDSTGNTEAFF. Using reference TRBV25-1 and TRBJ1-1 for the parts outside the CDR3, the full variable domain is EADIYQTPRYLVIGTGKKITLECSQTMGHDKMYWYQQDPGMELHLIHYSYGVNSTEKGDLSSESTVSRIRTEHFPLTLESARPSHTSQYLCASSDSTGNTEAFFGQGTRLTVV.

This clone was seen a single time. The rearrangement uses TRBV11-2 and TRBJ2-5, with TRBD2 matching over 9 bases. The assigned J gene may be wrong: the sequence end matches TRBJ2-7 better. The CDR3 covers 13 residues. Germline values: CDR1 SGHAT, CDR2 FQNNGV. CDR3 in DNA: TGTGCCAGCAGCCCTGGACTAGCGACCGAGCAGTACTTC. This codes for CASSPGLATEQYF.

The chain recombines TRBV27 with TRBJ2-5; 12 bases match TRBD2. The J call is doubtful: the DNA matches TRBJ2-7 better. Germline-derived CDR1 and CDR2 are MNHEY and SMNVEV (reference sequence). The CDR3 consists of 15 residues. In DNA, the CDR3 is TGTGCCAGCAGCCTCACTAGCGGGAGGATATACGAGCAGTACTTC. This gives the protein CASSLTSGRIYEQYF.

The rearrangement uses TRBV9 and TRBJ2-7, with TRBD2 matching over 12 bases. CDR1 is SGDLS and CDR2 is YYNGEE in the germline V gene. Germline trimming cut 0 bases from V and 6 bases from J; bases unmatched to any gene: 7. CDR3 length: 16 amino acids. The DNA for the CDR3 is TGTGCCAGCAGCGTAGGACTAGCGGGGGCTCGGACCGAGCAGTACTTC. Its protein is CASSVGLAGARTEQYF.

V usage is TRBV28 and J usage is TRBJ1-2; D perhaps matches TRBD1 (6 bases). V was cut by 8 bases and J by 1 base, with 17 bases left in between. This CDR3 comprises 15 residues. Germline V gene data show CDR1 as MDHEN and CDR2 as SYDVKM. For the CDR3, the DNA is TGTGCCAGCCGTGCACCGGGACAAGATAACTATGGCTACACCTTC. It is translated as CASRAPGQDNYGYTF.